The 17 T cell receptor beta chains below come from one sample, sequenced in a study of tumor-infiltrating lymphocytes in primary liver carcinoma (dated by TCRdb to about 2017). Total RNA and DNA were co-extracted without cell sorting from roughly 20-30 mg of bulk tissue using the AllPrep DNA/RNA mini kit. Sequencing was carried out with an Illumina HiSeq 2500. TCRbeta-specific cDNA was reverse-transcribed from about 520 ng total RNA using a constant-region primer and ProtoScript II reverse transcriptase. TCRbeta libraries were built with three nested multiplex PCR rounds, a slightly modified ARM-PCR procedure. The first two PCR rounds used multiplex TRBV1-TRBV30 forward primers with a Cbeta reverse primer, each for about 10 cycles. The public reads were run again by TCRdb, first through fastp at Q25 and then through MiXCR, and only productive beta chains were kept. CDR3 protein duplicates are merged, each entry listing the most common genes and DNA. For this sample there are roughly 120,000 distinct CDR3 sequences; roughly 70% appear just once. The ten most abundant clones make up more than 8% of the sample.

Material for sequencing was tumor-adjacent normal liver tissue. All receptors derive from a woman aged 55-69 years with primary liver carcinoma and hepatitis B virus infection.

On this clonotype: Mismatch with germline at one junction end may stem from a read error. This chain uses TRBV29-1 with TRBJ2-7; 8 bases agree with TRBD1. The CDR3 covers 12 residues. CDR1 and CDR2 from the germline V gene are SQVTM and ANQGSEA. The CDR3 loop reads CSAQQGGYELYF. The CDR3 coding sequence is TGCAGCGCCCAACAGGGGGGATACGAGCTGTACTTC.

This clonotype occurred many times. CDR3 region: CASSRLTRQGTAFF. The CDR3 DNA sequence: TGTGCCAGCAGTCGCCTTACCAGACAAGGCACAGCTTTCTTT. V is TRBV6-5 and J is TRBJ1-1; D uncertain. The V end was cut by 5 bases, the J end by 10 bases, with 20 bases between. Germline CDR1 MNHEY, CDR2 SVGAGI. The CDR3 has 14 residues.

This clonotype turned up a few times. V gene TRBV2 combines with J gene TRBJ2-1; 8 bases agree with TRBD1. The germline gives CDR1 SNHLY, CDR2 FYNNEI. V shed 7 bases and J 0 bases; nucleotides not matched to a gene: 2. The CDR3 extends over 14 amino acids. The CDR3 DNA reads TGTGCCAGCAATGGACAGGGCTCCTACAATGAGCAGTTCTTC. It encodes CASNGQGSYNEQFF.

This rearrangement joins TRBV29-1 to TRBJ2-5; 8 positions agree with TRBD1. Losses at the gene ends were 5 bases for V and 2 bases for J; bases not matched to a gene: 10. The germline V gene encodes CDR1 SQVTM and CDR2 ANQGSEA. The CDR3 is 15 amino acids. The CDR3 DNA is TGCAGCGTTCCCCTTGACAGGGGAGGACAAGAGACCCAGTACTTC. Translated: CSVPLDRGGQETQYF.

The table lists this clonotype with a few counts. This may arise from a read error, as a much more abundant clone is one base away. The chain has TRBV6-5 and TRBJ2-3; perhaps TRBD1 as D (6 bases). Looked up from germline, CDR1 is MNHEY and CDR2 is SVGAGI. The CDR3 length is 13 residues. The CDR3 DNA reads TGTGTCAGCAGTTACTTACAGGGAGCTACGCAGTATTTT. As protein: CVSSYLQGATQYF.

Points on this clonotype: A much larger clone lies one base from this, so it may be a read error. V usage is TRBV30 and J usage is TRBJ1-2, with 8 bases lining up with TRBD1. The CDR3 runs to 14 residues. The V gene's germline CDR1 is GTSNPN and CDR2 SVGIG (reference sequence). CDR3 in DNA: TGTGTCTGCGGGACAGGAGCCTTTAACTATGGCTACACCTTC. This sequence encodes CVCGTGAFNYGYTF.

The chain is built from TRBV5-1 and TRBJ2-5; no definite D call. The V and J ends lost 1 base and 7 bases respectively, with 17 bases between them. CDR1 and CDR2 from the germline V gene are SGHRS and YFSETQ. This CDR3 comprises 15 residues. The DNA of the CDR3 is TGCGCCAGCAGCTTGAGGTCGGTCTGTGGACGGACCCAGTACTTC. Its protein product is CASSLRSVCGRTQYF. Based on the CDR3 plus reference TRBV5-1 and TRBJ2-5, the full variable domain is KAGVTQTPRYLIKTRGQQVTLSCSPISGHRSVSWYQQTPGQGLQFLFEYFSETQRNKGNFPGRFSGRQFSNSRSEMNVSTLELGDSALYLCASSLRSVCGRTQYFGPGTRLLVL.

This clonotype was recorded many times. The chain employs TRBV7-9 and TRBJ1-6; D is unclear. The germline V gene encodes CDR1 SEHNR and CDR2 FQNEAQ (reference sequence). This CDR3 comprises 13 residues. Trimming cost V 2 bases and J 7 bases, with 6 bases left between them. This chain's CDR3 is CASSLQTNSPLHF. The DNA for the CDR3 is TGTGCCAGCAGCTTACAGACGAATTCACCCCTCCACTTT.

As to this clonotype: One end of the junction is discordant with germline, which a read error may explain. The V gene is TRBV6-1, the J gene TRBJ2-7; 7 bases line up with TRBD2. The CDR3 loop spans 16 amino acids. Germline V gives CDR1 MNHNS, CDR2 SASEGT. CDR3 sequence (DNA): TGTACCAGCAGTTCCGGGTCGGGGGGACGGTACTACGAGCGATACTTC. Protein: CTSSSGSGGRYYERYF.

This clonotype has just a few counts. The V and J genes are TRBV19 and TRBJ2-7; D gene ambiguous. V lost 5 bases, J lost 4 bases, and 18 bases lay in between. The CDR3 runs to 15 residues. From germline, CDR1 is LNHDA and CDR2 SQIVND (reference sequence). As DNA, the CDR3 is TGTGCCAGTAGTTGGACCTCTGAGACGTCTTACGAGCAGTACTTC. Encoded protein: CASSWTSETSYEQYF.

Turning to this clonotype: The junction differs from germline at one of its ends, possibly a read error. The chain carries TRBV11-1 and TRBJ2-7; D gene uncertain. From germline, CDR1 is SGHAT and CDR2 FQDESV (reference sequence). The CDR3 covers 12 residues. CDR3 amino acids: CACSHRTYEQYF. The CDR3, as DNA: TGCGCCTGCAGCCATCGGACCTACGAGCAGTACTTC.

With regard to this clonotype: This may be a read error, as it is one base from a much larger clone. The CDR3 carries no conserved terminal phenylalanine or tryptophan, so it likely arises from a read error. The chain uses TRBV7-9 and TRBJ2-5; 11 bases map to TRBD2. The CDR3 is made up of 15 amino acids. Germline CDR1 is SEHNR and CDR2 is FQNEAQ (reference sequence). The V segment lost 7 bases and the J segment 2 bases; nucleotides outside the gene matches: 6. CDR3 nucleotides: TGTGCCAGCACCCGAAGACTAGCGGGGCAAGAGACCCAGTACATC. The encoded protein is CASTRRLAGQETQYI.

Details on this clonotype: This may arise from a read error, as a much more abundant clone is one base away. The rearrangement joins TRBV7-9 to TRBJ2-1, with a weak D call TRBD2 (5 bases). CDR1 SEHNR and CDR2 FQNEAQ come from the germline V gene (reference sequence). This CDR3 has 14 residues. This CDR3 is CASSEASSYNGQFF. The DNA of the CDR3 is TGTGCCAGCAGCGAGGCTAGCTCCTACAATGGGCAGTTCTTC. Full variable domain (missing parts from reference TRBV7-9 and TRBJ2-1): DTGVSQNPRHKITKRGQNVTFRCDPISEHNRLYWYRQTLGQGPEFLTYFQNEAQLEKSRLLSDRFSAERPKGSFSTLEIQRTEQGDSAMYLCASSEASSYNGQFFGPGTRLTVL.

This clonotype was found a few times. This sequence may be a read error, since a much larger clone differs from it by one base. The V gene is TRBV4-1, the J gene TRBJ1-1; TRBD1 matches at 7 bases. Germline CDR1 MGHRA, CDR2 YSYEKL. The CDR3 covers 14 residues. Trimming removed 6 bases from V and 1 base from J; junction bases left unmatched: 5. The CDR3 DNA follows: TGCGCCAGCAGTATGACAGGGCAGAACACTGAAGCTTTCTTT. Amino acids: CASSMTGQNTEAFF.

At least ten counts were recorded for this clonotype. The J gene is TRBJ1-2, the V gene TRBV28; D is uncertain. V was clipped by 5 bases and J by 4 bases, with 14 bases between them. This CDR3 comprises 14 residues. CDR1 is MDHEN and CDR2 is SYDVKM in the germline V gene. The CDR3 loop is CASSPGPAGYGYTF. The CDR3 region has the DNA TGTGCCAGCAGTCCGGGCCCAGCGGGCTATGGCTACACCTTC.

As to this clonotype: A much larger clone sits a single nucleotide away, making a read error possible. The rearrangement joins TRBV28 to TRBJ2-1; TRBD2 agrees at 12 bases. The J segment lost 16 bases and the V segment lost 6 bases, leaving 13 bases of the junction unmatched. The CDR3 consists of 14 residues. Per the germline V gene, CDR1 is MDHEN and CDR2 is SYDVKM. CDR3 nucleotides: TGTGCCAGCAGCACCCCCGAGACTAGCGGGAGTGCATTCTTC. As protein: CASSTPETSGSAFF.

For this clonotype: A much bigger clone sits one base away, suggesting this may be a read error. CDR3 loop: CAWSVINEQFF. In DNA form, the CDR3 reads TGTGCCTGGAGTGTTATCAATGAGCAGTTCTTC. J is TRBJ2-1 and V is TRBV30; D remains unclear. Germline assignment: CDR1 GTSNPN and CDR2 SVGIG (reference sequence). This CDR3 is 11 amino acids long. Trimming pared 0 bases from V and 6 bases from J, leaving 3 bases between.